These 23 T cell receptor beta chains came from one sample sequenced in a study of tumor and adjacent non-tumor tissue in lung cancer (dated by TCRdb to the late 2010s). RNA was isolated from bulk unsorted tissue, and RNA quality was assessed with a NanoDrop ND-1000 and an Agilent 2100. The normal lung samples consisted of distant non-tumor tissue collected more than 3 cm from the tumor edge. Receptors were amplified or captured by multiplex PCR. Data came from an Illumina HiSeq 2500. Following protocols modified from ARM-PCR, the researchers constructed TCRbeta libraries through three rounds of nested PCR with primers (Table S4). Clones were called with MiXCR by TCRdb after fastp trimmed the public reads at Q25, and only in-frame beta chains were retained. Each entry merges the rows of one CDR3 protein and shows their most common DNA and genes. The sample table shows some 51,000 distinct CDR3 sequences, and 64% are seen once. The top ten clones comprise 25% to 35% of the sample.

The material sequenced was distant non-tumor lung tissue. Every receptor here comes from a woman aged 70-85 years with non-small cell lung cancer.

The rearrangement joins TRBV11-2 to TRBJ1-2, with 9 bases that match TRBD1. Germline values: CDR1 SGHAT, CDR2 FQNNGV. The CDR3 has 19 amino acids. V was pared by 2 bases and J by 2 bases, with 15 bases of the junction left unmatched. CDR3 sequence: CASSLNSAALGQGNYGYTF. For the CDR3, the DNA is TGTGCCAGCAGCTTAAATAGCGCCGCCTTGGGACAGGGAAACTATGGCTACACCTTC.

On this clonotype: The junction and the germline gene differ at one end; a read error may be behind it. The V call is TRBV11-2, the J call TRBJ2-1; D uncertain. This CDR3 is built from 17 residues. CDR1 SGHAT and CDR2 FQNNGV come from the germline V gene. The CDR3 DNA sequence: TGTGCCAGCGGCTTAGTGGGTGTTTCGAGCTCCTACAATGAACAGTTCTTC. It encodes CASGLVGVSSSYNEQFF.

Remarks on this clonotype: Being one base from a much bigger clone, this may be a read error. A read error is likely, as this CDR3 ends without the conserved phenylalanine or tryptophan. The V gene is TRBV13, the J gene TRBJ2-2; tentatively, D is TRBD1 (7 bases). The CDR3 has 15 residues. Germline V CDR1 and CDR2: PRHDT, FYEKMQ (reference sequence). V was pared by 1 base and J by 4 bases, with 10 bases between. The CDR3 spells CASSLAGGGTGELFL. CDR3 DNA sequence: TGTGCCAGCAGCTTAGCAGGGGGAGGCACCGGGGAGCTGTTTCTT.

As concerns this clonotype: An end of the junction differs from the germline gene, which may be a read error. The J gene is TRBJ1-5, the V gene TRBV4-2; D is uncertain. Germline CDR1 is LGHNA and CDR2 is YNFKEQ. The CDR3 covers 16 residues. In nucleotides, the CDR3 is TGTGCCAGCAGCCAAGTGGCTGTCCGAACCAATCAGTCCCAGCTTTTT. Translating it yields CASSQVAVRTNQSQLF.

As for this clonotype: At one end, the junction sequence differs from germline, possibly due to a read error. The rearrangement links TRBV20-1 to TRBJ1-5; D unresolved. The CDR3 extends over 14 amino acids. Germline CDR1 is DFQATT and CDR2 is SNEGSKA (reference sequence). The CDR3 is CSTRDDGEAQPQHF. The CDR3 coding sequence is TGCAGTACTAGAGACGACGGTGAGGCCCAGCCCCAGCATTTT.

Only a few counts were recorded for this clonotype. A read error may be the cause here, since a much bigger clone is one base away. The CDR3: CASPKGGGVGYTF. The CDR3 DNA reads TGTGCCAGCCCCAAGGGAGGGGGAGTTGGCTACACCTTC. V usage is TRBV6-5 and J usage is TRBJ1-2; weak D call: TRBD1 (6 bases). There are 13 residues in the CDR3. Germline loops: CDR1 MNHEY, CDR2 SVGAGI. V gave up 8 bases and J gave up 7 bases, with 17 bases separating them.

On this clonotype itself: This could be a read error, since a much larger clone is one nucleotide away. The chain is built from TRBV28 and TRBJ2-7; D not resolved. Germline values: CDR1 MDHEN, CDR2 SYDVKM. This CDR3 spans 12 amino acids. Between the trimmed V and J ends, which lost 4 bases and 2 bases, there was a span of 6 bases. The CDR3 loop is CASSSLTYEQYF. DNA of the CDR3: TGTGCCAGCAGTTCCCTGACCTACGAGCAGTACTTC.

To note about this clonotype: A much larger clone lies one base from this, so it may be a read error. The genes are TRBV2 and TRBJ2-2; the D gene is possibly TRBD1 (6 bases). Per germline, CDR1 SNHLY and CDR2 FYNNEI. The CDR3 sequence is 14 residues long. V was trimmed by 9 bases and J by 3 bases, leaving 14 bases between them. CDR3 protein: CARSLQGYTGELFF. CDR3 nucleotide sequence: TGTGCCAGGAGTCTACAGGGATACACCGGGGAGCTGTTTTTT.

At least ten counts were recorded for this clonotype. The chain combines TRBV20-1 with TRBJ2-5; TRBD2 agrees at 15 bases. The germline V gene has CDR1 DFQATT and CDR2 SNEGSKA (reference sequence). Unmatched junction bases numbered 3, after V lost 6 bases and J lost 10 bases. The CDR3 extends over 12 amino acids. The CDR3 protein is CSAGTSGRFQYF. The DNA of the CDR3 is TGCAGTGCAGGGACTAGCGGGAGGTTCCAGTACTTC.

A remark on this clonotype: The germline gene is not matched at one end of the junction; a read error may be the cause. Here the CDR3 DNA reads TGTACCATCTCCCAGGGGTTGGGACAGCGTGAACGCCAGCCCCAGCATTTT. The encoded protein is CTISQGLGQRERQPQHF. The V and J genes are TRBV10-3 and TRBJ1-5; 7 nucleotides agree with TRBD1. Per germline, CDR1 ENHRY and CDR2 SYGVKD. The CDR3 extends over 17 amino acids.

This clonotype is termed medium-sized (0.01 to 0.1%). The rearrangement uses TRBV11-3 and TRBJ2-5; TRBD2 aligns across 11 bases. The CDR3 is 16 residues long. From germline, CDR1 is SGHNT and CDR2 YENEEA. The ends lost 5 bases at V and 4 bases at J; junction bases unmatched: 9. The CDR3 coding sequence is TGTGCCAGCAGCCTATCACTAGCGGGAGTATCAGAGACCCAGTACTTC. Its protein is CASSLSLAGVSETQYF.

As DNA, the CDR3 is TGTGCTATCAGTTTGATGCGGGAGGGGAGATACAATGAGCAGTTCTTC. This translates into CAISLMREGRYNEQFF. The chain has TRBV28 and TRBJ2-1; 9 bases are a match to TRBD2. Per germline, CDR1 MDHEN and CDR2 SYDVKM. The CDR3 totals 16 residues.

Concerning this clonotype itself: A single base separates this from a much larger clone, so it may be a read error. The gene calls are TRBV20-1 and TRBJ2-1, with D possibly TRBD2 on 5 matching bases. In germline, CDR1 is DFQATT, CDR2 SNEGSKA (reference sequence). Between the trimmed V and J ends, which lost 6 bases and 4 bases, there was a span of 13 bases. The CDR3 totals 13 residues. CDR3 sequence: CSANLARYNEQFF. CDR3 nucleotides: TGCAGTGCAAACTTAGCGAGGTACAATGAGCAGTTCTTC.

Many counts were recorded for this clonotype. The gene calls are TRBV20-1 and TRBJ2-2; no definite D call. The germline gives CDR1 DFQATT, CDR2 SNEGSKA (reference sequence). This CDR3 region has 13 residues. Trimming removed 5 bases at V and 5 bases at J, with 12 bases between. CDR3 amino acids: CSAGSPFTGELFF. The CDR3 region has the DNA TGCAGTGCTGGAAGCCCATTTACCGGGGAGCTGTTTTTT.

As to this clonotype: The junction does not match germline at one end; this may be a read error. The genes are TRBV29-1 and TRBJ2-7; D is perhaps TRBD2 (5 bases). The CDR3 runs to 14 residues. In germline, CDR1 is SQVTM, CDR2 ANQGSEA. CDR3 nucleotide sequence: TGCAGCGTTGAACTTGTGGGGAGCTCCTACAAGCAGTACTTC. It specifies CSVELVGSSYKQYF.

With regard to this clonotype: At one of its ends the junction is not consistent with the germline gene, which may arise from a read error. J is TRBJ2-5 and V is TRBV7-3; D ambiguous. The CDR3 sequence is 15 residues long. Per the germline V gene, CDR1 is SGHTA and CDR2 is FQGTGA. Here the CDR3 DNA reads TGTGCCAGAAGCTTAAATGGCATGTACCAAGAGATCCAGTACTTC. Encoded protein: CARSLNGMYQEIQYF.

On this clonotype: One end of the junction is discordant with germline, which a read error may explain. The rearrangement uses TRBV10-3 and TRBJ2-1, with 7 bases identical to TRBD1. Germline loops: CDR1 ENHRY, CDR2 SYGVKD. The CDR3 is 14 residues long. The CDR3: CAISDIDRVNGQFF. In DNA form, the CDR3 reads TGTGCCATCAGTGACATCGACAGGGTCAATGGGCAGTTCTTC.

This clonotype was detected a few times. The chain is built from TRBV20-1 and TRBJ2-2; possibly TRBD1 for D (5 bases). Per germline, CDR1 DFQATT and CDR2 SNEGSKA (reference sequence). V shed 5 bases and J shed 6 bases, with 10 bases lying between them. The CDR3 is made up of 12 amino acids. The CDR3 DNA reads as TGCAGTGCTCCAGGGTCGCCCGGGGAGCTGTTTTTT. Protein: CSAPGSPGELFF.

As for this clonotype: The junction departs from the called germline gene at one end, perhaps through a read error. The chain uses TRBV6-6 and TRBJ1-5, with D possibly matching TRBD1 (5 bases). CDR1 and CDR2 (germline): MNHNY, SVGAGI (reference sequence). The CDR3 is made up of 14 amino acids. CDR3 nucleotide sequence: TGTGCCACCAGTAACCCACAGGATTATCAGCCCCAGCATTTT. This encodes CATSNPQDYQPQHF.

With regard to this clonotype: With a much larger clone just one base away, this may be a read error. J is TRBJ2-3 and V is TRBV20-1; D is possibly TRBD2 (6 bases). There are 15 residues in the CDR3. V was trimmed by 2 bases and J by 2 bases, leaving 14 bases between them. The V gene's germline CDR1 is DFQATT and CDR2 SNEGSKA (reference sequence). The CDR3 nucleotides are TGCAGTGCTAGAATGAGGGAGGTGGACACAGATACGCAGTATTTT. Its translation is CSARMREVDTDTQYF.

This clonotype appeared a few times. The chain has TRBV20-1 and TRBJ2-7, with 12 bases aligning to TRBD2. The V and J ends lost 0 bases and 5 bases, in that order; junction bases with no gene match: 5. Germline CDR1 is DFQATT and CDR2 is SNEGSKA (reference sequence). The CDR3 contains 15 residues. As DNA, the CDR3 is TGCAGTGCTAGAGATCTGACTAGCGGGAGCGACGAGCAGTACTTC. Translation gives CSARDLTSGSDEQYF.

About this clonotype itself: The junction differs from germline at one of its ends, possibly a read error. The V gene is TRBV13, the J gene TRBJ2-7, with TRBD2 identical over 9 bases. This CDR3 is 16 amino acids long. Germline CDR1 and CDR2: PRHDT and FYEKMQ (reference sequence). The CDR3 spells CASSFGTSRDSYEQHF. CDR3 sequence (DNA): TGTGCCAGCAGCTTCGGGACTAGCAGGGACTCCTACGAGCAGCACTTC. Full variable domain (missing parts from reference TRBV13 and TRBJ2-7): AAGVIQSPRHLIKEKRETATLKCYPIPRHDTVYWYQQGPGQDPQFLISFYEKMQSDKGSIPDRFSAQQFSDYHSELNMSSLELGDSALYFCASSFGTSRDSYEQHFGPGTRLTVT.

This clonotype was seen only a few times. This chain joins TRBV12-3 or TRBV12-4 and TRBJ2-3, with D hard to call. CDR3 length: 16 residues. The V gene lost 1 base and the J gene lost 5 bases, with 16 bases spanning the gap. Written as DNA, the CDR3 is TGTGCCAGCAGTTTAGACTCCAATTCGTGGTTAGATACGCAGTATTTT. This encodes CASSLDSNSWLDTQYF.